This T cell receptor (beta chain) was sequenced during a study of blood T cells in healthy people across ages. Then a second PCR, running roughly 7 to 11 cycles, was carried out with a sample-barcoded 5' primer and a J-beta primer mix. A template-switch adaptor with 12 random nucleotides tagged each cDNA molecule. TCRdb called the 5' RACE reads again in MiXCR, with one record for every CDR3 protein. The data contain almost 800,000 distinct CDR3 sequences, roughly 60% of them singletons. In regard to this clonotype: Its antigen is as yet unknown.

Trimming shortened V by 5 bases and J by 6 bases, and 18 bases separated the two germline ends. The CDR3 contains 15 residues. Germline lookup yields CDR1 MNHEY and CDR2 SMNVEV (reference sequence). Notes on the study in general: Among T cells, TCR beta diversity per million cells dropped roughly linearly as age rose. Aged donors had fewer naive CD4+ cells and lower diversity than long-lived donors.

The sequenced material came from blood. This TCR was sampled from a man between 25 and 39 years old in good health. V is TRBV27 and J is TRBJ2-3; perhaps TRBD1 as D (5 bases). CDR3 DNA: TGTGCCAGCAGTACGAAGCAGGGTCATAAGGATACGCAGTATTTT. Residues: CASSTKQGHKDTQYF.